A single sample gave rise to the 29 T cell receptor beta chains below, sequenced in a study of blood T cell repertoires in COVID-19. Sequencing used immunoSEQ multiplex PCR; TCRdb keeps in-frame clones, though not all of them. The repertoire holds roughly 200,000 clones, with roughly 87% as singletons. The sequenced material came from PBMCs or T cells enriched from blood (not recorded which). Source of these receptors: a woman aged 40 to 50 with acute COVID-19.

In its sample, this clone was seen once. The rearrangement links TRBV5-4 to TRBJ1-1; tentative D call: TRBD1 (6 bases). Germline V lookup: CDR1 SGHNT, CDR2 YYREEE (reference sequence). Trimming shortened V by 1 base and J by 5 bases, and 9 bases separated the two germline ends. CDR3 size: 13 residues. CDR3 amino acids: CASSLNRVTEAFF. The CDR3 DNA reads as TGTGCCAGCAGCTTGAACAGGGTGACTGAAGCTTTCTTT.

This clone was detected a few times. The chain links TRBV7-2 to TRBJ2-1; D call uncertain. Trimming left V 5 bases short and J 0 bases short, with 8 bases between. The CDR3 has 14 residues. In germline, CDR1 is SGHTA, CDR2 FQGNSA. CDR3 sequence (DNA): TGTGCCAGCAGCCAAAAAGCCTCCTACAATGAGCAGTTCTTC. Amino acids: CASSQKASYNEQFF.

V usage is TRBV7-2 and J usage is TRBJ2-5; D is unclear. V was shortened by 2 bases and J by 5 bases, with 9 bases between the two germline ends. Germline CDR1 and CDR2: SGHTA and FQGNSA. The CDR3 is made up of 13 amino acids. The DNA of the CDR3 is TGTGCCAGCAGCTTAAACCTCGGGGAGACCCAGTACTTC. Encoded protein: CASSLNLGETQYF.

The V call is TRBV6-5, the J call TRBJ2-3; possible D gene TRBD2, 6 bases. V was cut by 8 bases and J by 2 bases, with 14 bases left in between. This CDR3 contains 14 residues. CDR1 MNHEY and CDR2 SVGAGI come from the germline V gene. The CDR3 loop reads CASLPGLLTDTQYF. For the CDR3, the DNA is TGTGCCAGCCTACCGGGACTTCTCACAGATACGCAGTATTTT.

The sample holds a few counts of this clone. V is TRBV5-5 and J is TRBJ1-4, with D unclear. V shed 2 bases and J shed 2 bases, with 16 bases lying between them. This CDR3 has 17 amino acids. CDR1 is SGHKS, CDR2 YYEKEE, per germline (reference sequence). The CDR3 loop reads CASSFSPVWRTNEKLFF. Here the CDR3 DNA reads TGTGCCAGCAGCTTCTCCCCAGTTTGGAGGACTAATGAAAAACTGTTTTTT. The variable domain in full, completed from reference TRBV5-5 and TRBJ1-4, reads DAGVTQSPTHLIKTRGQQVTLRCSPISGHKSVSWYQQVLGQGPQFIFQYYEKEERGRGNFPDRFSARQFPNYSSELNVNALLLGDSALYLCASSFSPVWRTNEKLFFGSGTQLSVL.

There are many counts of this clone. The chain uses TRBV4-2 and TRBJ2-7, with 7 bases lining up with TRBD1. After removal of 0 bases from V and 0 bases from J, the junction contained 11 bases not matched to a gene. The CDR3 runs to 18 residues. Germline CDR1 is LGHNA and CDR2 is YNFKEQ. CDR3 region: CASSQEAFLTGSSYEQYF. CDR3 nucleotides: TGTGCCAGCAGCCAAGAAGCTTTTTTGACAGGGAGCTCCTACGAGCAGTACTTC.

The chain is built from TRBV5-4 and TRBJ2-3; 11 bases agree with TRBD2. The CDR3 is 15 amino acids. J gave up 4 bases and V 4 bases, and 5 bases lay outside the gene matches. Germline V CDR1 and CDR2: SGHNT, YYREEE (reference sequence). CDR3 DNA: TGTGCCAGCAGCAGTAGCGGGAGGGCTTCAGATACGCAGTATTTT. Protein: CASSSSGRASDTQYF.

CDR3 residues: CAIRQGGNSPLHF. The DNA of the CDR3 is TGTGCCATACGACAGGGCGGAAATTCACCCCTCCACTTT. The chain carries TRBV6-5 and TRBJ1-6, with 7 bases matching TRBD1. The V gene end was trimmed by 10 bases and the J gene end by 7 bases; junction bases not matched to a gene: 7. Germline V gene lookup returns CDR1 MNHEY and CDR2 SVGAGI. CDR3 length equals 13 residues.

The genes are TRBV9 and TRBJ1-2, with a weak D call TRBD1 (5 bases). V was trimmed by 0 bases and J by 4 bases, leaving 13 bases between them. The CDR3 runs 15 residues. Germline lookup yields CDR1 SGDLS and CDR2 YYNGEE. This CDR3 is CASSVGLGPGYGYTF. The DNA for the CDR3 is TGTGCCAGCAGCGTAGGATTGGGGCCTGGCTATGGCTACACCTTC. The full variable domain, with the rest looked up from reference TRBV9 and TRBJ1-2, is DSGVTQTPKHLITATGQRVTLRCSPRSGDLSVYWYQQSLDQGLQFLIQYYNGEERAKGNILERFSAQQFPDLHSELNLSSLELGDSALYFCASSVGLGPGYGYTFGSGTRLTVV.

In its sample, this clone was seen once. This rearrangement joins TRBV5-1 to TRBJ2-2, with D maybe TRBD1 (5 bases). Trimming cost V 0 bases and J 6 bases, with 9 bases left between them. Germline V gene lookup returns CDR1 SGHRS and CDR2 YFSETQ. The CDR3 sequence is 14 residues long. The CDR3 coding sequence is TGCGCCAGCAGCTTGGGCAGGGAAGCCGGGGAGCTGTTTTTT. Its translation: CASSLGREAGELFF.

The chain combines TRBV19 with TRBJ1-6, with D tentatively TRBD1 (6 bases). Germline V gene data show CDR1 as LNHDA and CDR2 as SQIVND (reference sequence). CDR3 size: 14 residues. V was pared by 2 bases and J by 7 bases, with 9 bases between. The CDR3, as DNA: TGTGCCAGTAGTATAAGCCAGGGGAATTCACCCCTCCACTTT. Translation gives CASSISQGNSPLHF.

The V gene is TRBV19, the J gene TRBJ2-5, with a tentative D call TRBD2 (6 bases). V was shortened by 2 bases and J by 5 bases, with 18 bases between the two germline ends. This CDR3 contains 16 residues. Germline V lookup: CDR1 LNHDA, CDR2 SQIVND (reference sequence). CDR3 in amino acids: CASSITRGGAWETQYF. The DNA of the CDR3 is TGTGCCAGTAGTATAACGAGGGGAGGAGCGTGGGAGACCCAGTACTTC.

This sequence joins TRBV3-1 (or the pseudogene TRBV3-2) and TRBJ1-3, with D possibly TRBD1 on 6 matching bases. V was cut by 3 bases and J by 2 bases, with 14 bases left in between. The CDR3 length is 16 residues. The germline V gene has CDR1 LGHDT and CDR2 YNNKEL (reference sequence). In DNA, the CDR3 is TGTGCCAGCAGCCAGTTTCGCAACAGGGCTGGAAACACCATATATTTT. It encodes CASSQFRNRAGNTIYF.

As concerns this clone: This CDR3 is also generated by other DNA sequences in the sample. This chain joins TRBV2 and TRBJ2-7, with 9 bases identical to TRBD2. CDR1 and CDR2 from the germline V gene are SNHLY and FYNNEI. V dropped 9 bases and J dropped 2; count of bases not matched to a gene: 8. The CDR3 totals 14 residues. CDR3 sequence (DNA): TGTGCCAGTAGGCCGGGACTAGCCGCCTACGAGCAGTACTTC. Amino acid sequence: CASRPGLAAYEQYF.

This chain uses TRBV28 with TRBJ1-2; 8 nucleotides line up with TRBD1. From germline, CDR1 is MDHEN and CDR2 SYDVKM. The CDR3 runs to 15 residues. V lost 3 bases and J lost 4; bases outside the gene matches: 7. The CDR3 spells CASSFTGGWAYGYTF. CDR3 in DNA: TGTGCCAGCAGTTTCACAGGGGGGTGGGCCTATGGCTACACCTTC.

V is TRBV18 and J is TRBJ2-1, with 10 bases identical to TRBD1. This CDR3 contains 16 residues. Trimming at V came to 1 base and at J to 12 bases, leaving 12 bases not matched to a gene. Germline V gene sequence: CDR1 KGHSH, CDR2 LQKENI. CDR3 sequence: CASSPREPGQGLVQFF. The CDR3 nucleotides read TGTGCCAGCTCACCACGAGAACCGGGACAGGGGCTAGTGCAGTTCTTC.

The chain has TRBV9 and TRBJ2-1; D is ambiguous. Germline lookup yields CDR1 SGDLS and CDR2 YYNGEE. V dropped 1 base and J dropped 8 bases, with 13 bases sitting between them. CDR3 size: 14 residues. This CDR3 reads CASSVNLVGHEQFF. In nucleotides, the CDR3 is TGTGCCAGCAGCGTAAATCTAGTCGGCCATGAGCAGTTCTTC.

V and J are TRBV23-1 and TRBJ2-2; possible D gene TRBD2, 5 bases. TRBV23-1 is assigned to the ORF class and has an uncertain function. The CDR3 contains 18 residues. With 0 bases removed from V and 3 bases from J, the gap between germline ends came to 17 bases. CDR3 coding DNA: TGCGCCAGCAGTCAATCACCAATCCCCGGGGAAGACACCGGGGAGCTGTTTTTT. Its translation is CASSQSPIPGEDTGELFF.

The V call is TRBV15, the J call TRBJ2-7, with 7 bases lining up with TRBD1. The CDR3 consists of 13 residues. Looked up from germline, CDR1 is LNHNV and CDR2 is YYDKDF (reference sequence). The V and J ends lost 4 bases and 0 bases, in that order; junction bases with no gene match: 0. Here the CDR3 reads CATSKGASYEQYF. The CDR3 nucleotides are TGTGCCACCAGCAAGGGGGCCTCCTACGAGCAGTACTTC.

The J gene is TRBJ2-3, the V gene TRBV7-2; D may be TRBD2 (6 bases). Germline values: CDR1 SGHTA, CDR2 FQGNSA. Trimming removed 5 bases at V and 4 bases at J, with 16 bases between. This CDR3 spans 15 amino acids. CDR3 DNA: TGTGCCAGCAGCCCTTTCGGTGGCGGGGCAGATACGCAGTATTTT. Its translation: CASSPFGGGADTQYF. The whole variable domain, remainder taken from reference TRBV7-2 and TRBJ2-3, is GAGVSQSPSNKVTEKGKDVELRCDPISGHTALYWYRQSLGQGLEFLIYFQGNSAPDKSGLPSDRFSAERTGGSVSTLTIQRTQQEDSAVYLCASSPFGGGADTQYFGPGTRLTVL.

V and J are TRBV30 and TRBJ1-1; no definite D call. V was clipped by 0 bases and J by 2 bases, with 4 bases between them. The CDR3 runs to 12 residues. Germline assignment: CDR1 GTSNPN and CDR2 SVGIG (reference sequence). The CDR3 reads CAWSVTNTEAFF. CDR3 nucleotide sequence: TGTGCCTGGAGTGTTACTAACACTGAAGCTTTCTTT.

The V and J genes are TRBV30 and TRBJ2-5; 8 bases line up with TRBD1. J lost 6 bases, V lost 4 bases, and 4 bases had no gene match. Germline lookup yields CDR1 GTSNPN and CDR2 SVGIG (reference sequence). The CDR3 totals 12 residues. The CDR3, as DNA: TGTGCCTGGACTCAGGGGGCGAAGACCCAGTACTTC. Translating gives CAWTQGAKTQYF.

The chain joins TRBV9 to TRBJ2-7, with D possibly being TRBD1 (5 bases). CDR1 and CDR2 (germline): SGDLS, YYNGEE. The CDR3 loop spans 14 amino acids. Trimming took 0 bases from V and 3 from J, leaving 10 bases between them. CDR3 nucleotides: TGTGCCAGCAGCGTAGGGGCAGGGTTCTACGAGCAGTACTTC. Translating it yields CASSVGAGFYEQYF.

V gene TRBV29-1 combines with J gene TRBJ1-3, with a weak D call TRBD1 (5 bases). The CDR3 is 13 residues long. In germline, CDR1 is SQVTM, CDR2 ANQGSEA. Trimming left V 4 bases short and J 2 bases short, with 9 bases between. CDR3 bases: TGCAGCGTTGTGGGACTTACTGGAAACACCATATATTTT. Translating gives CSVVGLTGNTIYF.

The chain is built from TRBV28 and TRBJ1-4; no definite D call. Trimming left V 6 bases short and J 8 bases short, with 13 bases between. CDR3 size: 13 residues. Per germline, CDR1 MDHEN and CDR2 SYDVKM. The CDR3: CASREGGGEKLFF. The CDR3 bases are TGTGCCAGCAGAGAGGGAGGAGGGGAAAAACTGTTTTTT. Full variable domain (outside the CDR3, taken from reference TRBV28 and TRBJ1-4): DVKVTQSSRYLVKRTGEKVFLECVQDMDHENMFWYRQDPGLGLRLIYFSYDVKMKEKGDIPEGYSVSREKKERFSLILESASTNQTSMYLCASREGGGEKLFFGSGTQLSVL.

The V and J genes are TRBV6-5 and TRBJ2-2; TRBD1 is a possible D gene (6 bases). The CDR3 length is 16 residues. Germline CDR1 reads MNHEY; CDR2 reads SVGAGI. Trimming took 4 bases from V and 1 from J, leaving 13 bases between them. The CDR3 nucleotides are TGTGCCAGCAGTTCTTGGACAGTGATGAACACCGGGGAGCTGTTTTTT. It yields the protein CASSSWTVMNTGELFF.

The chain is built from TRBV6-5 and TRBJ1-4, with 7 bases lining up with TRBD1. Germline V gene data show CDR1 as MNHEY and CDR2 as SVGAGI. This CDR3 spans 14 amino acids. Losses at the gene ends were 7 bases for V and 0 bases for J; bases not matched to a gene: 2. DNA for the CDR3: TGTGCCAGCACGCAGGGGGCAACTAATGAAAAACTGTTTTTT. Amino acid sequence: CASTQGATNEKLFF.

This chain links TRBV4-2 with TRBJ2-1; TRBD2 matches at 12 bases. The CDR3 consists of 15 residues. In germline, CDR1 is LGHNA, CDR2 YNFKEQ. After removal of 5 bases from V and 4 bases from J, the junction contained 3 bases not matched to a gene. The chain's CDR3 is CASSASGGVYNEQFF. Here the CDR3 DNA reads TGTGCCAGCAGCGCTAGCGGGGGGGTATACAATGAGCAGTTCTTC.

This chain joins TRBV18 and TRBJ2-7; TRBD1 matches 12 bases. The V and J ends lost 1 base and 6 bases, in that order; junction bases with no gene match: 7. From germline, CDR1 is KGHSH and CDR2 LQKENI. The CDR3 covers 16 residues. The CDR3 bases are TGTGCCAGCTCACCACGCCTGGGACAGGGGGCGTCCGAGCAGTACTTC. Amino acids: CASSPRLGQGASEQYF.